The 11 T cell receptor beta chains listed next were all sequenced from one sample in a study of T cells in Graves' hyperthyroidism and ophthalmopathy. The source material, RNA transcripts, was used to amplify TCR beta CDR3 regions. Using the HTBI primer set, a first-round RT-PCR was run on the TCR CDR3. Using its own MiXCR run on the multiplex PCR reads, TCRdb lists one record per CDR3 protein. The repertoire includes hundreds of thousands of distinct CDR3 sequences, more than 30% of them detected once, and about 9% sits in the top ten. Material for sequencing was blood. Receptors originate from a man younger than 35 with Graves' hyperthyroidism.

Points on this clonotype: One base away lies a much larger clone, so this may be a sequencing read error. The rearrangement uses TRBV9 and TRBJ2-2, with TRBD1 matching over 8 bases. The CDR3 covers 14 residues. The J segment lost 1 base and the V segment lost 6 bases, leaving 2 bases of the junction unmatched. Germline lookup yields CDR1 SGDLS and CDR2 YYNGEE. This CDR3 reads CASKGTGNTGELFF. The CDR3 region has the DNA TGTGCCAGCAAGGGGACAGGGAACACCGGGGAGCTGTTTTTT.

The rearrangement links TRBV5-4 to TRBJ2-7; D remains ambiguous. The CDR3 is made up of 15 amino acids. V lost 2 bases and J 3 bases, leaving 15 bases between the germline ends. The germline gives CDR1 SGHNT, CDR2 YYREEE (reference sequence). The CDR3 DNA sequence: TGTGCCAGCAGCTTCCGGCCCCCTAGAGACTACGAGCAGTACTTC. Translated, it gives CASSFRPPRDYEQYF.

The chain employs TRBV11-2 and TRBJ2-7, with D unclear. V was shortened by 3 bases and J by 3 bases, with 6 bases between the two germline ends. The V gene's germline CDR1 is SGHAT and CDR2 FQNNGV. CDR3 size: 12 residues. The CDR3, as DNA: TGTGCCAGCAGCTTTTGGGACTACGAGCAGTACTTC. It encodes CASSFWDYEQYF.

This clonotype was recorded a few times. The CDR3 nucleotides are TGTGCCTCCCGGGGAGACCCATCCGAGCAGTACTTC. This translates into CASRGDPSEQYF. J is TRBJ2-7 and V is TRBV12-3 or TRBV12-4; TRBD2 is a possible D gene (5 bases). The CDR3 is 12 residues long. Trimming stripped 11 bases from V and 6 bases from J, with 17 bases between.

The V gene is TRBV18, the J gene TRBJ2-5, with 11 bases fitting TRBD1. Per the germline V gene, CDR1 is KGHSH and CDR2 is LQKENI. The J segment lost 5 bases and the V segment lost 4 bases, leaving 6 bases of the junction unmatched. This CDR3 is built from 15 residues. CDR3 in DNA: TGTGCCAGCTCACTTCCGGGACAGGGGGTCGAGACCCAGTACTTC. Translation: CASSLPGQGVETQYF.

The V and J genes are TRBV20-1 and TRBJ1-4, with 9 positions matching TRBD1. The CDR3 extends over 15 amino acids. Germline lookup yields CDR1 DFQATT and CDR2 SNEGSKA (reference sequence). V shed 0 bases and J 4 bases; nucleotides not matched to a gene: 3. CDR3 amino acids: CSARDQDRGNEKLFF. CDR3 DNA sequence: TGCAGTGCTAGAGATCAGGACAGGGGTAATGAAAAACTGTTTTTT.

This clonotype was detected ten times or more. The V call is TRBV12-3 or TRBV12-4, the J call TRBJ2-7; D gene uncertain. Trimming took off 0 bases at V and 5 bases at J, with 8 bases between the two ends. The CDR3 is 13 amino acids. DNA of the CDR3: TGTGCCAGCAGTTTAGCGGGATCGGACGAGCAGTACTTC. It translates to CASSLAGSDEQYF.

This sequence joins TRBV5-1 and TRBJ2-2; D not certain. The CDR3 totals 13 residues. Trimming stripped 7 bases from V and 1 base from J, with 8 bases between. From germline, CDR1 is SGHRS and CDR2 YFSETQ. CDR3 in amino acids: CASEEGNTGELFF. For the CDR3, the DNA is TGCGCCAGCGAGGAAGGGAACACCGGGGAGCTGTTTTTT.

This clonotype was seen at least ten times. The V gene is TRBV25-1, the J gene TRBJ1-1, with D unclear. CDR3 length: 11 residues. Germline CDR1 MGHDK, CDR2 SYGVNS. The V end was cut by 7 bases, the J end by 1 base, with 4 bases between. This CDR3 reads CASTENTEAFF. In nucleotides, the CDR3 is TGTGCCAGCACGGAGAACACTGAAGCTTTCTTT.

The J gene is TRBJ1-3, the V gene TRBV20-1; D is ambiguous. The CDR3 is 15 amino acids. CDR1 is DFQATT, CDR2 SNEGSKA, per germline (reference sequence). The V and J ends lost 0 bases and 4 bases respectively, with 13 bases between them. The CDR3 DNA reads as TGCAGTGCTAGAGAGGGGAGTGGCAGCGGAAACACCATATATTTT. Protein product: CSAREGSGSGNTIYF.

This clonotype was observed at least ten times. This CDR3 is CATSDRRANYEQYF. CDR3 DNA sequence: TGTGCCACCAGTGATCGCCGGGCCAACTACGAGCAGTACTTC. The chain uses TRBV24-1 and TRBJ2-7; D unclear. CDR3 length: 14 residues. In germline, CDR1 is KGHDR, CDR2 SFDVKD. Trimming stripped 3 bases from V and 3 bases from J, with 11 bases between.